The 3 T cell receptor beta chains presented below share a single source sample, sequenced in a study of identical twins. TCRdb passed the 5' RACE reads through MiXCR, listing each CDR3 protein once. This sample has 420,000 or so distinct CDR3 sequences, with under 20% found just once. The material sequenced was naive T cells sorted from blood. These receptors came from a man in his fifties in good health.

This clonotype was recorded many times. The rearrangement joins TRBV9 to TRBJ2-1, with 12 bases matching TRBD2. Per germline, CDR1 SGDLS and CDR2 YYNGEE. J gave up 9 bases and V 4 bases, and 8 bases lay outside the gene matches. This CDR3 has 15 residues. The CDR3 nucleotides are TGTGCCAGCAGCCCACCGACTAGCGGGAGTTCTGAGCAGTTCTTC. This translates into CASSPPTSGSSEQFF. Supplemented by reference TRBV9 and TRBJ2-1, the full variable domain reads DSGVTQTPKHLITATGQRVTLRCSPRSGDLSVYWYQQSLDQGLQFLIQYYNGEERAKGNILERFSAQQFPDLHSELNLSSLELGDSALYFCASSPPTSGSSEQFFGPGTRLTVL.

The chain is built from TRBV7-3 and TRBJ2-2, with TRBD2 matching over 10 bases. The CDR3 contains 16 residues. The V gene's germline CDR1 is SGHTA and CDR2 FQGTGA. Losses at the gene ends were 3 bases for V and 4 bases for J; bases not matched to a gene: 5. The CDR3 spells CASSFLAGAGTGELFF. The CDR3 DNA follows: TGTGCCAGCAGCTTCCTAGCGGGAGCCGGCACCGGGGAGCTGTTTTTT.

In this sample, this clonotype turned up many times. The chain employs TRBV6-2 or TRBV6-3 and TRBJ2-1, with D tentatively TRBD2 (5 bases). The germline V gene has CDR1 MNHEY and CDR2 SVGEGT. This CDR3 has 14 residues. The V end was cut by 2 bases, the J end by 10 bases, with 15 bases between. The CDR3 loop is CASSYQREMGEQFF. CDR3 in DNA: TGTGCCAGCAGTTACCAAAGGGAGATGGGGGAGCAGTTCTTC.